This T cell receptor (beta chain) is from a study of OX40 agonist ivuxolimab in advanced cancers. Study-level background: Hepatocellular carcinoma, melanoma, renal cell or head and neck cancer affected the dose-escalation patients. The eligibility criteria allowed prior anti-PD-1, anti-PD-L1 or anti-CTLA-4 therapy, and around 40% had some. With a range of roughly 20 to 80, age averaged approximately 60 years, and around 80% were male. Study conclusions and caveats: Among the lowest peripheral clonal expansion occurred in 0.1-3.0 mg/kg partial responders.

Profiling relied on immunoSEQ multiplex PCR, and the TCRdb table lists in-frame clones only, not all of them. The table lists over 20,000 clones, roughly 75% of them singletons, with more than 1.2% in the top ten. In regard to this clone: Its antigen is undetermined.

Trimming removed 6 bases at V and 4 bases at J, with 16 bases between. Germline values: CDR1 SGHTA, CDR2 FQGTGA. There are 15 residues in the CDR3. The sample in question was CD4+ or CD8+ T cells sorted from blood, obtained in a trial of the OX40 agonist ivuxolimab. The chain couples TRBV7-3 to TRBJ1-5, with D perhaps matching TRBD1 (6 bases). This TCR was recovered from an adult with an advanced solid tumor such as melanoma, head and neck, liver or kidney cancer. The CDR3 spells CASRPPGGTNQPQHF. The CDR3 nucleotides read TGTGCCAGCAGACCACCGGGGGGCACGAATCAGCCCCAGCATTTT.